This paragraph reports one T cell receptor (beta chain). Profiled with immunoSEQ multiplex PCR; TCRdb holds only in-frame clones, not every one. The sample records 25,000 or so clones, around three quarters being singletons. This sample was included in a study of T cells in narcolepsy. This clonotype was sampled from a human donor with narcolepsy. Sequenced input: CD45RA- memory CD4+ T cells from PBMCs.

CDR3 sequence reads: CASSKAEGAAPYNEQFF. The CDR3 DNA reads TGTGCCAGCAGCAAAGCGGAAGGGGCGGCACCCTACAATGAGCAGTTCTTC. The chain is built from TRBV21-1 and TRBJ2-1; the table names TRBD1, a call not compared with the DNA. TRBV21-1 is reported as a pseudogene. This CDR3 region has 17 residues.